The text below deals with one T cell receptor (beta chain). This specimen includes other DNA sequences encoding the same CDR3. Trimming removed 2 bases at V and 5 bases at J, with 12 bases between. CDR3 size: 14 residues. The germline V gene has CDR1 SGHAT and CDR2 FQNNGV. A Seattle source enrolled patients during active infection and followed them longitudinally. In the original processing: It was from reference gene primer amplification that nucleated cell counts were estimated. Libraries were prepared by immunoSEQ multiplex PCR; TCRdb keeps only in-frame clonotypes and omits some of them. V and J calls and clone size are those listed in that table; D and trimming were worked out from the DNA. The data show 150,000 to 200,000 clones, 82% seen once. This sample was included in a study of blood T cell repertoires in COVID-19. Study at large: Samples of COVID-19 (acute and convalescent) were obtained from the United States, Italy and Spain. T cells, B-cell-depleted T cells, or PBMCs supplied cDNA or gDNA.

This clonotype originated in a woman aged 55 to 70 with COVID-19, enrolled during active disease. This rearrangement joins TRBV11-2 to TRBJ1-1; a possible D gene is TRBD1 (6 bases). Sequencing input: peripheral blood. In DNA, the CDR3 is TGTGCCAGCAGCTTACCCACAGGGAGTACTGAAGCTTTCTTT. The encoded protein is CASSLPTGSTEAFF.